Below are 26 T cell receptor beta chains sequenced from a single sample in a study of cytomegalovirus exposure and HLA in healthy donors. PCR was performed using 60 Vbeta and 13 Jbeta primers. The table came from immunoSEQ multiplex PCR; TCRdb's copy has only in-frame clones and leaves some out. The sample yields 150,000 to 200,000 clones, about 80% seen once. The sequenced material came from PBMCs. The source of these receptors is a woman aged 50 to 60 in good health and CMV-seronegative.

CDR3 loop: CASSAGRVTYEQYF. CDR3 DNA sequence: TGTGCCAGTTCCGCCGGGCGGGTTACCTACGAGCAGTACTTC. This chain uses TRBV19 with TRBJ2-7; tentatively, D is TRBD2 (5 bases). The CDR3 covers 14 residues. Germline V gene sequence: CDR1 LNHDA, CDR2 SQIVND (reference sequence). The V end lost 8 bases, the J end lost 2 bases, and 16 bases lay between the germline ends.

The V call is TRBV30, the J call TRBJ1-5; weak D call: TRBD1 (5 bases). Germline-derived CDR1 and CDR2 are GTSNPN and SVGIG (reference sequence). V was shortened by 0 bases and J by 6 bases, with 12 bases between the two germline ends. The CDR3 covers 14 residues. The chain's CDR3 is CAWSVGGVGQPQHF. For the CDR3, the DNA is TGTGCCTGGAGTGTTGGAGGGGTGGGTCAGCCCCAGCATTTT.

The rearrangement links TRBV2 to TRBJ2-2; TRBD1 might be the D (5 bases). V lost 6 bases to trimming and J lost 4 bases, with 9 bases between them. CDR1 SNHLY and CDR2 FYNNEI come from the germline V gene. The CDR3 has 13 amino acids. The chain's CDR3 is CASRDIPTGELFF. The CDR3 coding sequence is TGTGCCAGCAGGGACATCCCCACCGGGGAGCTGTTTTTT.

V and J are TRBV29-1 and TRBJ2-7, with 8 bases matching TRBD1. The CDR3 is 13 residues long. Germline CDR1 is SQVTM and CDR2 is ANQGSEA. V lost 4 bases, J lost 5 bases, and 7 bases stayed unmatched. CDR3 in DNA: TGCAGCGTTGGCGGGACAGGTGTCCACGAGCAGTACTTC. Its protein is CSVGGTGVHEQYF.

This sequence joins TRBV29-1 and TRBJ1-2, with a weak D call TRBD1 (5 bases). The germline V and J ends were trimmed by 6 bases and 3 bases, with 17 bases remaining between them. Looked up from germline, CDR1 is SQVTM and CDR2 is ANQGSEA. This CDR3 region has 14 residues. The CDR3 loop is CSVEGGGMDYGYTF. The CDR3 region has the DNA TGCAGCGTGGAGGGCGGGGGAATGGACTATGGCTACACCTTC.

The chain uses TRBV19 and TRBJ2-5, with TRBD2 identical over 13 bases. The tail of the sequence fits TRBJ2-7 better, so the J call may be wrong. The CDR3 length is 17 residues. CDR1 is LNHDA and CDR2 is SQIVND in the germline V gene (reference sequence). This CDR3 reads CASTSAGTSGNSYEQYF. In DNA form, the CDR3 reads TGTGCCAGTACCTCGGCTGGGACTAGCGGGAACTCCTACGAGCAGTACTTC.

V gene TRBV28 combines with J gene TRBJ1-1; D gene ambiguous. V was trimmed by 6 bases and J by 10 bases, leaving 24 bases between them. Germline V gene data show CDR1 as MDHEN and CDR2 as SYDVKM. The CDR3 runs 15 residues. Here the CDR3 reads CASSTYAVMRWVAFF. The CDR3 DNA follows: TGTGCCAGCAGCACTTACGCGGTCATGCGATGGGTAGCTTTCTTT.

V gene TRBV2 combines with J gene TRBJ2-7, with 7 bases that match TRBD1. CDR3 length equals 14 residues. V lost 3 bases and J lost 1; bases outside the gene matches: 3. The germline V gene has CDR1 SNHLY and CDR2 FYNNEI. CDR3 in amino acids: CASSDHRGSYEQYF. CDR3 DNA sequence: TGTGCCAGCAGTGACCACAGGGGTTCCTACGAGCAGTACTTC.

The V gene is TRBV6-5, the J gene TRBJ1-2; weak D call: TRBD1 (5 bases). The germline gives CDR1 MNHEY, CDR2 SVGAGI. V lost 0 bases and J lost 2, with 10 bases in between. The CDR3 spans 15 residues. The CDR3 loop is CASSYSAGRNYGYTF. The CDR3 region has the DNA TGTGCCAGCAGTTACTCGGCAGGGAGGAACTATGGCTACACCTTC.

This chain uses TRBV30 with TRBJ1-1, with TRBD1 matching 7 bases. Germline-derived CDR1 and CDR2 are GTSNPN and SVGIG (reference sequence). V lost 8 bases and J lost 3; bases outside the gene matches: 9. This CDR3 spans 13 amino acids. The CDR3 coding sequence is TGTGCCCGCTCGGAGGGGGCCTACACTGAAGCTTTCTTT. It encodes CARSEGAYTEAFF.

CDR3 sequence reads: CASTPTGNYGYTF. The CDR3 bases are TGTGCCAGCACTCCGACAGGGAACTATGGCTACACCTTC. The chain employs TRBV7-2 and TRBJ1-2; the match to TRBD1 covers 7 bases. Losses at the gene ends were 7 bases for V and 2 bases for J; bases not matched to a gene: 4. The CDR3 covers 13 residues. Germline CDR1 and CDR2: SGHTA and FQGNSA.

The chain links TRBV7-8 to TRBJ2-7; 12 bases are a match to TRBD2. Germline loops: CDR1 SGHVS, CDR2 FQNEAQ. The V gene end was trimmed by 4 bases and the J gene end by 2 bases; junction bases not matched to a gene: 3. The length of the CDR3 is 15 residues. DNA for the CDR3: TGTGCCAGCAGCTCGGGACTAGCGGGTACCTACGAGCAGTACTTC. Encoded protein: CASSSGLAGTYEQYF.

The chain recombines TRBV9 with TRBJ2-2; the match to TRBD2 covers 14 bases. V dropped 3 bases and J dropped 6; count of bases not matched to a gene: 7. Germline V lookup: CDR1 SGDLS, CDR2 YYNGEE. This CDR3 comprises 17 residues. The CDR3 sequence is CASSATSGGAGAGELFF. The CDR3 nucleotides read TGTGCCAGCAGCGCGACTAGCGGGGGGGCGGGGGCCGGGGAGCTGTTTTTT.

The chain joins TRBV2 to TRBJ2-5; possible D gene TRBD1, 5 bases. The CDR3 loop spans 14 amino acids. V was clipped by 6 bases and J by 0 bases, with 11 bases between them. The germline V gene has CDR1 SNHLY and CDR2 FYNNEI. CDR3 coding DNA: TGTGCCAGCAGGCCCCGCAGGGACCAAGAGACCCAGTACTTC. Protein: CASRPRRDQETQYF.

The genes are TRBV6-1 and TRBJ1-4; 7 bases are shared with TRBD1. The germline gives CDR1 MNHNS, CDR2 SASEGT. There are 13 residues in the CDR3. After removal of 10 bases from V and 3 bases from J, the junction contained 5 bases not matched to a gene. The CDR3 region has the DNA TGTGCCATCTCGGGACAGCCTAATGAAAAACTGTTTTTT. Translated: CAISGQPNEKLFF.

V and J are TRBV28 and TRBJ2-1, with 9 bases identical to TRBD2. The junction had 19 bases not matched to a gene; V was cut back by 10 bases and J by 0 bases. Germline-derived CDR1 and CDR2 are MDHEN and SYDVKM. There are 19 residues in the CDR3. DNA of the CDR3: TGTGCCACCATGGGAATAGCGGGGGATTGGGGGAGCTCCTACAATGAGCAGTTCTTC. Protein product: CATMGIAGDWGSSYNEQFF.

The chain combines TRBV11-3 with TRBJ1-1; D is possibly TRBD1 (5 bases). CDR1 and CDR2 (germline): SGHNT, YENEEA. The length of the CDR3 is 14 residues. Trimming took off 9 bases at V and 3 bases at J, with 17 bases between the two ends. The chain's CDR3 is CAREVMGGDTEAFF. Here the CDR3 DNA reads TGTGCCAGAGAGGTAATGGGGGGGGACACTGAAGCTTTCTTT.

The rearrangement links TRBV6-1 to TRBJ1-1; no reliable D call. The CDR3 is made up of 15 amino acids. The V end was cut by 2 bases, the J end by 5 bases, with 15 bases between. The germline CDR1 and CDR2 sequences are MNHNS and SASEGT. The CDR3 spells CASSEIGGVGTEAFF. The CDR3 nucleotides are TGTGCCAGCAGTGAAATAGGCGGGGTTGGGACTGAAGCTTTCTTT.

V usage is TRBV2 and J usage is TRBJ2-4; D is possibly TRBD1 (6 bases). V was clipped by 6 bases and J by 6 bases, with 18 bases between them. Germline CDR1 and CDR2: SNHLY and FYNNEI. This CDR3 region has 15 residues. CDR3 protein: CASREMQGSGNIQYF. The CDR3, as DNA: TGTGCCAGCAGGGAGATGCAGGGGAGCGGAAACATTCAGTACTTC.

The rearrangement joins TRBV28 to TRBJ1-6; 7 bases map to TRBD1. Germline V lookup: CDR1 MDHEN, CDR2 SYDVKM. J gave up 10 bases and V 2 bases, and 14 bases lay outside the gene matches. This CDR3 comprises 17 residues. As DNA, the CDR3 is TGTGCCAGCAGTTTAGCTTACAGGGGACCGGTGGGATCACCCCTCCACTTT. Protein product: CASSLAYRGPVGSPLHF. Combining the CDR3 with reference TRBV28 and TRBJ1-6 gives the whole variable domain DVKVTQSSRYLVKRTGEKVFLECVQDMDHENMFWYRQDPGLGLRLIYFSYDVKMKEKGDIPEGYSVSREKKERFSLILESASTNQTSMYLCASSLAYRGPVGSPLHFGNGTRLTVT.

This rearrangement joins TRBV5-1 to TRBJ2-1, with D tentatively TRBD2 (5 bases). V was shortened by 7 bases and J by 0 bases, with 5 bases between the two germline ends. From germline, CDR1 is SGHRS and CDR2 YFSETQ. The length of the CDR3 is 12 residues. CDR3 residues: CASGSSYNEQFF. The CDR3 DNA is TGCGCCAGCGGGAGCTCCTACAATGAGCAGTTCTTC.

As DNA, the CDR3 is TGTGCCAGCAGCCTCAACCGGGTCACGTCCTATAATTCACCCCTCCACTTT. Its translation is CASSLNRVTSYNSPLHF. The J gene is TRBJ1-6, the V gene TRBV7-2; no clear D gene. The CDR3 covers 17 residues. Trimming took 5 bases from V and 1 from J, leaving 15 bases between them. Germline V gene sequence: CDR1 SGHTA, CDR2 FQGNSA. The full variable domain, in which reference TRBV7-2 and TRBJ1-6 provide the parts outside the CDR3, is GAGVSQSPSNKVTEKGKDVELRCDPISGHTALYWYRQSLGQGLEFLIYFQGNSAPDKSGLPSDRFSAERTGGSVSTLTIQRTQQEDSAVYLCASSLNRVTSYNSPLHFGNGTRLTVT.

There are a few counts of this clone. The rearrangement links TRBV10-1 to TRBJ2-7; TRBD2 matches at 11 bases. The V and J ends lost 5 bases and 3 bases, in that order; junction bases with no gene match: 9. The CDR3 is made up of 16 amino acids. The germline CDR1 and CDR2 sequences are WNHNN and SYGVQD (reference sequence). CDR3 loop: CASSSTRLAGRYEQYF. The CDR3 region has the DNA TGCGCCAGCAGTTCCACTAGACTAGCGGGACGCTACGAGCAGTACTTC.

J is TRBJ2-6 and V is TRBV5-1; tentative D call: TRBD1 (5 bases). The CDR3 length is 14 residues. CDR1 and CDR2 (germline): SGHRS, YFSETQ. V lost 5 bases, J lost 0 bases, and 6 bases lay in between. CDR3 amino acids: CASRDSSGANVLTF. CDR3 DNA sequence: TGCGCCAGCAGAGACAGCTCTGGGGCCAACGTCCTGACTTTC.

The gene calls are TRBV29-1 and TRBJ1-3; the D gene is possibly TRBD1 (6 bases). V was pared by 6 bases and J by 0 bases, with 9 bases between. Germline assignment: CDR1 SQVTM and CDR2 ANQGSEA. The CDR3 covers 13 residues. The DNA of the CDR3 is TGCAGCGTCACAGGGTACTCTGGAAACACCATATATTTT. This translates into CSVTGYSGNTIYF.

The chain has TRBV4-1 and TRBJ1-2; D is possibly TRBD1 (5 bases). The V end lost 1 base, the J end lost 1 base, and 13 bases lay between the germline ends. The germline CDR1 and CDR2 sequences are MGHRA and YSYEKL. The CDR3 is 16 residues long. The CDR3 bases are TGCGCCAGCAGCCAAGCTTCCGGGACTGGTAACTATGGCTACACCTTC. Translation: CASSQASGTGNYGYTF.